This T cell receptor (beta chain) was sequenced during a study of radiation and T cells in renal cell carcinoma. Study outcomes and limitations: No pretreatment tumor biopsies were available for baseline clonotypes. In blood, top tumor clones expanded by 2 weeks, shrinking by 4.

Germline-derived CDR1 and CDR2 are MNHEY and SVGAGI. The CDR3 covers 12 residues. Trimming removed 5 bases from V and 6 bases from J, with 11 bases in between. Some clones are missing from TCRdb's copy, which holds only in-frame ones; the method was immunoSEQ multiplex PCR. The sample has some 30,000 clones, 65% to 85% seen once. The time point: blood 4 weeks post-SBRT, at nephrectomy. Documented treatment: 15 Gy SBRT to primary tumor, nephrectomy 4 weeks later. After SBRT, blood was collected at 2 and 4 weeks, plus baseline. This clone came up once. Its specificity is unknown. The source was blood, collected from a patient whose treatment included radiotherapy and nephrectomy. The sequence was collected from a man aged 60 to 75 with renal cell carcinoma. The chain uses TRBV6-5 and TRBJ2-7; weak D call: TRBD1 (6 bases). CDR3 nucleotides: TGTGCCAGCAGTAACCAGGGGAGCGAGCAGTACTTC. Amino acid sequence: CASSNQGSEQYF.